These T cell receptor beta chains were read from a single sample in a study of cytomegalovirus exposure and HLA in healthy donors. Only in-frame clones appear in the TCRdb table, and some are missing; sequencing was by immunoSEQ multiplex PCR. The table records about 350,000 clones, 75% to 90% of them present only once. Sequences were obtained from PBMCs. These TCRs come from a woman younger than 45 in good health and CMV-seropositive. The CDR3 runs from the conserved cysteine through the conserved F or W.

len	v_gene	j_gene	CDR3aa
15	TRBV9	TRBJ2-7	CASSAGLVSPYEQYF
13	TRBV7-3	TRBJ2-7	CASSLRTGYEQYF
15	TRBV30	TRBJ2-1	CAWRPGALIYNEQFF
14	TRBV2	TRBJ2-5	CASRLTLPQETQYF
14	TRBV28	TRBJ2-1	CASSLLRERNEQFF
15	TRBV28	TRBJ2-1	CASSFRGAAYNEQFF
14	TRBV27	TRBJ1-1	CASSLQGVNTEAFF
16	TRBV25-1	TRBJ2-3	CASSEQGPGSTDTQYF
14	TRBV2	TRBJ2-2	CASKDRVGTGELFF
15	TRBV5-6	TRBJ2-3	CASSRSGGSTDTQYF
17	TRBV7-9	TRBJ1-4	CASSLAVRQAFNEKLFF
12	TRBV29-1	TRBJ1-1	CSVVGENTEAFF
16	TRBV4-3	TRBJ2-4	CASSQDPAGQGNIQYF
13	TRBV6-5	TRBJ2-5	CASSSGLQETQYF
15	TRBV5-1	TRBJ2-3	CASSLGGARKDTQYF
14	TRBV6-5	TRBJ2-2	CASSTSGLWGELFF
15	TRBV4-3	TRBJ1-5	CASSQGRTVNQPQHF
16	TRBV15	TRBJ2-7	CATSRDASGNYYEQYF
17	TRBV10-1	TRBJ2-1	CASSESGEVAAYNEQFF
15	TRBV6-5	TRBJ1-1	CASSYSRVFYTEAFF
14	TRBV9	TRBJ2-5	CASSVQGGGETQYF
15	TRBV7-6	TRBJ2-2	CASSEDRRNTGELFF
12	TRBV25-1	TRBJ2-7	CASSGQGRQQYF
13	TRBV7-6	TRBJ1-1	CASSRGPDTEAFF
13	TRBV27	TRBJ2-7	CASSGLPAYEQYF
11	TRBV7-9	TRBJ2-3	CASRPTDTQYF
17	TRBV7-8	TRBJ1-3	CASSLALRGGSGNTIYF
14	TRBV27	TRBJ1-3	CASTRRLGGNTIYF
17	TRBV12-5	TRBJ2-1	CASGLVLGGSSYNEQFF